A single TCR beta chain is shown here with its context. These data belong to a study of shared clonotypes between healthy human individuals. Clones were sequenced by immunoSEQ multiplex PCR, and TCRdb holds only the in-frame ones, with some missing. The sample lists about 470,000 clones; around 75% were seen once. The CDR3 extends over 14 amino acids. Trimming took off 0 bases at V and 7 bases at J, with 9 bases between the two ends. Looked up from germline, CDR1 is SEHNR and CDR2 is FQNEAQ (reference sequence). Material: PBMCs. The receptor was isolated from a woman aged 35 to 49 in good health. Some clones in this sample may be carry-over from other donors' samples. The chain combines TRBV7-9 with TRBJ2-2, with D possibly TRBD2 on 5 matching bases. The CDR3 is CASSLAGAVGELFF. In DNA, the CDR3 is TGTGCCAGCAGCTTAGCGGGAGCGGTCGGGGAGCTGTTTTTT.